These 3 T cell receptor beta chains originate from one sample sequenced in a study of blood T cell repertoires in COVID-19. TCRdb's table, derived via immunoSEQ multiplex PCR, lists solely in-frame clones and lacks some. The table lists over 150,000 clones, about 88% of them singletons. Material: peripheral blood. Receptors were obtained from a middle-aged man with COVID-19, enrolled during active disease.

This clone has a single count. The CDR3 bases are TGTGCCAGCCCTCCCAGGCGGGGGGGCCTGCGTTGGACAGATACGCAGTATTTT. Translating gives CASPPRRGGLRWTDTQYF. The chain carries TRBV27 and TRBJ2-3, with TRBD2 matching 9 bases. CDR1 is MNHEY, CDR2 SMNVEV, per germline (reference sequence). The CDR3 extends over 18 amino acids. V dropped 8 bases and J dropped 3; count of bases not matched to a gene: 18.

The chain combines TRBV28 with TRBJ2-5; TRBD1 matches 11 bases. The CDR3 is made up of 16 amino acids. V was clipped by 5 bases and J by 5 bases; unmatched bases: 10. Per germline, CDR1 MDHEN and CDR2 SYDVKM. The CDR3 DNA follows: TGTGCCAGCAGTGATGGACAGGGGGCGCTTTCGGAGACCCAGTACTTC. Translation gives CASSDGQGALSETQYF. Full variable domain (outside the CDR3, taken from reference TRBV28 and TRBJ2-5): DVKVTQSSRYLVKRTGEKVFLECVQDMDHENMFWYRQDPGLGLRLIYFSYDVKMKEKGDIPEGYSVSREKKERFSLILESASTNQTSMYLCASSDGQGALSETQYFGPGTRLLVL.

The chain uses TRBV10-3 and TRBJ1-6; 9 nucleotides match TRBD1. The CDR3 has 13 residues. Unmatched junction bases numbered 5, after V lost 7 bases and J lost 10 bases. CDR1 and CDR2 (germline): ENHRY, SYGVKD. The DNA of the CDR3 is TGTGCCATCAAGGGGACAGGGACGTCACCCCTCCACTTT. It codes for CAIKGTGTSPLHF.